This T cell receptor beta chain comes out of a study of technical replicates of blood from a few donors. TCRdb's copy holds only in-frame clones and misses some; the assay was immunoSEQ multiplex PCR. This table has approximately 79,000 clones, around 97% appearing once. The sequence came from a human donor in good health. Input material: T cells isolated from PBMCs.

The CDR3 reads CASSPTRTGTGAVETQYF. The CDR3 nucleotides are TGTGCCAGCAGCCCCACTCGAACCGGGACAGGGGCCGTCGAGACCCAGTACTTC. The chain is built from TRBV7-8 and TRBJ2-5; 10 nucleotides align to TRBD1. Germline-derived CDR1 and CDR2 are SGHVS and FQNEAQ. Trimming took 5 bases from V and 5 from J; bases not matched to a gene: 17. The CDR3 is 18 amino acids.